A selection of T cell receptor beta chains follows, all from one sample in a study of cytomegalovirus exposure and HLA in healthy donors. Generated by immunoSEQ multiplex PCR, the TCRdb table keeps only in-frame clones and is missing some. The data contain about 120,000 clones, 74% of them singletons. The sample taken for sequencing was PBMCs. Receptors were obtained from a woman in her forties or fifties in good health and CMV-seropositive. The CDR3 runs from the conserved cysteine through the conserved F or W. A D gene is named only where the DNA matches it firmly. Clone size appears in some rows only: once, few, many, or a class for an expanded clone.

d_gene: NA
j_gene: TRBJ1-6
v_gene: TRBV10-2
abundance: NA
CDR3nt: TGCGCCAGCAGTGGGGGGGGTGCGGGAATTTCACCCCTCCACTTT
CDR3aa: CASSGGGAGISPLHF

d_gene: TRBD2
j_gene: TRBJ2-2
v_gene: TRBV5-1
abundance: NA
CDR3nt: TGCGCCAGCAGCTTGGAGGCTAGCGGGAGCGCCGGGGAGCTGTTTTTT
CDR3aa: CASSLEASGSAGELFF

d_gene: TRBD1
j_gene: TRBJ1-5
v_gene: TRBV19
abundance: NA
CDR3nt: TGTGCCACTACCCGGACAGGGGGCCTCGGGAGTCAGCCCCAGCATTTT
CDR3aa: CATTRTGGLGSQPQHF

d_gene: NA
j_gene: TRBJ1-5
v_gene: TRBV7-8
abundance: NA
CDR3nt: TGTGCCAGCAGTTCACAGGGTAATAGCAATCAGCCCCAGCATTTT
CDR3aa: CASSSQGNSNQPQHF

d_gene: NA
j_gene: TRBJ1-1
v_gene: TRBV6-6
abundance: few
CDR3nt: TGTGCCAGCAGTTACCATCAAGGGGACACTGAAGCTTTCTTT
CDR3aa: CASSYHQGDTEAFF

d_gene: TRBD1
j_gene: TRBJ1-2
v_gene: TRBV2
abundance: NA
CDR3nt: TGTGCCAGCAGTATAATGACAGGGTTAAGCGGCTACACCTTC
CDR3aa: CASSIMTGLSGYTF

d_gene: TRBD2
j_gene: TRBJ2-5
v_gene: TRBV2
abundance: NA
CDR3nt: TGTGCCAGCAGTGAAGCGCCTGGACGGCTGCGGGGGAAGCTCGAAGAGACCCAGTACTTC
CDR3aa: CASSEAPGRLRGKLEETQYF

d_gene: NA
j_gene: TRBJ1-4
v_gene: TRBV4-3
abundance: NA
CDR3nt: TGCGCCAGCAGCCAAGATTTTGGGGACTGGGATGAAAAACTGTTTTTT
CDR3aa: CASSQDFGDWDEKLFF

d_gene: NA
j_gene: TRBJ1-5
v_gene: TRBV19
abundance: NA
CDR3nt: TGTGCCAGTAGTATTGCGGGAATAAGCCAGCCCCAGCATTTT
CDR3aa: CASSIAGISQPQHF

d_gene: NA
j_gene: TRBJ2-3
v_gene: TRBV14
abundance: NA
CDR3nt: TGTGCCAGCAGCCACCCAAGCGGTGGCACGCAGTATTTT
CDR3aa: CASSHPSGGTQYF

d_gene: TRBD1
j_gene: TRBJ1-1
v_gene: TRBV7-2
abundance: NA
CDR3nt: TGTGCCAGCAGCACCCGGGACAGGGCGAACACTGAAGCTTTCTTT
CDR3aa: CASSTRDRANTEAFF

d_gene: NA
j_gene: TRBJ2-1
v_gene: TRBV5-1
abundance: NA
CDR3nt: TGCGCCAGCTCGGCGGGGCCCCGTACTCATTTCTTC
CDR3aa: CASSAGPRTHFF

d_gene: NA
j_gene: TRBJ1-5
v_gene: TRBV7-2
abundance: NA
CDR3nt: TGTGCCAGCAGCCACGAGACGGGCCAGGGGCATCAGCCCCAGCATTTT
CDR3aa: CASSHETGQGHQPQHF

d_gene: NA
j_gene: TRBJ2-3
v_gene: TRBV5-1
abundance: few
CDR3nt: TGCGCCAGCAGCTGGTCAGGGTCAGATACGCAGTATTTT
CDR3aa: CASSWSGSDTQYF

d_gene: NA
j_gene: TRBJ2-7
v_gene: TRBV28
abundance: few
CDR3nt: TGTGCCAGCGAGGGAGTTGGGTTCACCTACGAGCAGTACTTC
CDR3aa: CASEGVGFTYEQYF

d_gene: NA
j_gene: TRBJ2-7
v_gene: TRBV15
abundance: NA
CDR3nt: TGTGCCACCAGCAGAGATCGGACACCTGTTGGGTCCTACGAGCAGTACTTC
CDR3aa: CATSRDRTPVGSYEQYF

d_gene: TRBD2
j_gene: TRBJ2-7
v_gene: TRBV6-6
abundance: few
CDR3nt: TGTGCCAGCACTAGCGGGATTAGCTACGAGCAGTACTTC
CDR3aa: CASTSGISYEQYF

d_gene: TRBD2
j_gene: TRBJ2-1
v_gene: TRBV6-6
abundance: few
CDR3nt: TGTGCCAGCAGTTACGCTAGCGGGGATAATGAGCAGTTCTTC
CDR3aa: CASSYASGDNEQFF

d_gene: NA
j_gene: TRBJ1-5
v_gene: TRBV4-1
abundance: NA
CDR3nt: TGCGCCAGCAGCCAGCTGGGACTCAGCAATCAGCCCCAGCATTTT
CDR3aa: CASSQLGLSNQPQHF

d_gene: TRBD1
j_gene: TRBJ2-5
v_gene: TRBV6-5
abundance: NA
CDR3nt: TGTGCCAGCAGCCTGACAGGGGGCGAAGAGACCCAGTACTTC
CDR3aa: CASSLTGGEETQYF

d_gene: TRBD1
j_gene: TRBJ1-2
v_gene: TRBV11-2
abundance: NA
CDR3nt: TGTGCCAGCAGCCGGACAGGGGGCTATGGCTACACCTTC
CDR3aa: CASSRTGGYGYTF

d_gene: NA
j_gene: TRBJ2-7
v_gene: TRBV12-5
abundance: few
CDR3nt: TGTGCTAGTGGTTTGGTATGGGCAGGGGAAGGCTCCTACGAGCAGTACTTC
CDR3aa: CASGLVWAGEGSYEQYF

d_gene: TRBD1
j_gene: TRBJ2-7
v_gene: TRBV5-1
abundance: NA
CDR3nt: TGCGCCAGCAGCGAGGGACAGGCTCTCTACGAGCAGTACTTC
CDR3aa: CASSEGQALYEQYF

d_gene: TRBD1
j_gene: TRBJ2-3
v_gene: TRBV5-1
abundance: NA
CDR3nt: TGCGCCAGCAGTCCAGGGGGCAGGCGGATCGATACGCAGTATTTT
CDR3aa: CASSPGGRRIDTQYF

d_gene: NA
j_gene: TRBJ2-7
v_gene: TRBV6-1
abundance: NA
CDR3nt: TGTGCCAGCAGTGCGGCAGGTTACTCCTACGAGCAGTACTTC
CDR3aa: CASSAAGYSYEQYF

d_gene: NA
j_gene: TRBJ1-1
v_gene: TRBV7-3
abundance: NA
CDR3nt: TGTGCCAGCAGCTTATCAGGTATGAACACTGAAGCTTTCTTT
CDR3aa: CASSLSGMNTEAFF

d_gene: NA
j_gene: TRBJ1-1
v_gene: TRBV7-9
abundance: NA
CDR3nt: TGTGCCAGCAGTCGCGCGACGAGGTGGAGCACTGAAGCTTTCTTT
CDR3aa: CASSRATRWSTEAFF

d_gene: NA
j_gene: TRBJ1-1
v_gene: TRBV23-1
abundance: NA
CDR3nt: TGCGCCAGCAGTCGTTCTATAGACACTGAAGCTTTCTTT
CDR3aa: CASSRSIDTEAFF